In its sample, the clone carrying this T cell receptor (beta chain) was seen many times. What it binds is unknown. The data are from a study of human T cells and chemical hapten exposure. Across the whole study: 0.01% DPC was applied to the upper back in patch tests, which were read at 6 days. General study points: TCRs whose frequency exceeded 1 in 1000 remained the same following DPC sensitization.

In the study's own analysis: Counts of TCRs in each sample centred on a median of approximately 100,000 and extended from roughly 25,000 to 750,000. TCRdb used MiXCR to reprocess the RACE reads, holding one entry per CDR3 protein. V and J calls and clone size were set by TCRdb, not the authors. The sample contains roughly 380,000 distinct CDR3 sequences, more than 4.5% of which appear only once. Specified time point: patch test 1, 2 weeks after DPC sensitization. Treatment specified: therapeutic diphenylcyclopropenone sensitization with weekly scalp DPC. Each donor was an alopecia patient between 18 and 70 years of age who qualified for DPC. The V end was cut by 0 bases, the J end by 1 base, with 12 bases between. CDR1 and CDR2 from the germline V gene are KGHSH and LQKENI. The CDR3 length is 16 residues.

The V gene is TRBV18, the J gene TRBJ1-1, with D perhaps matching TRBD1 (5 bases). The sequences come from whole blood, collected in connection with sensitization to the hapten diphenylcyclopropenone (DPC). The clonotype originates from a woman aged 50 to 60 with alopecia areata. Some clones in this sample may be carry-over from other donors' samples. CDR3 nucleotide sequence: TGTGCCAGCTCACCACCGAAGAGGGGCAGGAACACTGAAGCTTTCTTT. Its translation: CASSPPKRGRNTEAFF.